The 17 T cell receptor beta chains given below trace back to one sample, sequenced in a study of CDR3 diversity in severe acne. TCRdb re-called the PCR reads with MiXCR, one entry per CDR3 protein. This sample carries approximately 90,000 distinct CDR3 sequences, roughly 49% of them seen once, and the ten largest clones take under 14%. Material for sequencing was blood. The receptor set was obtained from a male donor with severe acne vulgaris.

At least ten counts were recorded for this clonotype. This chain links TRBV5-1 with TRBJ2-6; TRBD1 agrees at 7 bases. The CDR3 spans 18 residues. The ends lost 4 bases at V and 1 base at J; junction bases unmatched: 11. Germline lookup yields CDR1 SGHRS and CDR2 YFSETQ. The CDR3 loop is CASSKTGTTVSGANVLTF. The CDR3 nucleotides are TGCGCCAGCAGCAAGACAGGGACCACAGTATCTGGGGCCAACGTCCTGACTTTC. Drawing the rest from reference TRBV5-1 and TRBJ2-6, the complete variable domain is KAGVTQTPRYLIKTRGQQVTLSCSPISGHRSVSWYQQTPGQGLQFLFEYFSETQRNKGNFPGRFSGRQFSNSRSEMNVSTLELGDSALYLCASSKTGTTVSGANVLTFGAGSRLTVL.

V gene TRBV6-2 or TRBV6-3 combines with J gene TRBJ1-5; D unresolved. CDR3 length equals 13 residues. The V and J ends lost 2 bases and 5 bases respectively, with 7 bases between them. Per the germline V gene, CDR1 is MNHEY and CDR2 is SVGEGT. CDR3 residues: CASSYEGYQPQHF. The CDR3 DNA reads as TGTGCCAGCAGTTACGAAGGTTATCAGCCCCAGCATTTT.

This clonotype was observed many times. The J gene is TRBJ2-1, the V gene TRBV20-1, with 10 nucleotides matching TRBD2. Germline V gene sequence: CDR1 DFQATT, CDR2 SNEGSKA (reference sequence). This CDR3 is built from 16 residues. The V gene end was trimmed by 2 bases and the J gene end by 0 bases; junction bases not matched to a gene: 4. The CDR3 is CSARPRTSGSYNEQFF. CDR3 in DNA: TGCAGTGCTAGACCCCGGACTAGCGGCTCCTACAATGAGCAGTTCTTC.

The DNA for the CDR3 is TGTGCCAGCAGTTTAACAACCCGGGAGACCCAGTACTTC. It yields the protein CASSLTTRETQYF. The chain employs TRBV28 and TRBJ2-5; D is undetermined. The CDR3 spans 13 residues. Trimming removed 2 bases from V and 5 bases from J, with 9 bases in between. Germline V gene data show CDR1 as MDHEN and CDR2 as SYDVKM.

The chain is built from TRBV6-5 and TRBJ1-1, with a weak D call TRBD1 (6 bases). This CDR3 comprises 13 residues. Germline V CDR1 and CDR2: MNHEY, SVGAGI. Trimming took off 5 bases at V and 5 bases at J, with 12 bases between the two ends. The CDR3 region has the DNA TGTGCCAGCAGTGCCACCGGACAGACTGAAGCTTTCTTT. Protein product: CASSATGQTEAFF.

This chain connects TRBV24-1 to TRBJ2-1, with TRBD2 matching 10 bases. The CDR3 spans 15 residues. The V gene end was trimmed by 5 bases and the J gene end by 2 bases; junction bases not matched to a gene: 2. CDR1 and CDR2 (germline): KGHDR, SFDVKD. CDR3 region: CATSALAGAYNEQFF. CDR3 in DNA: TGTGCCACCAGTGCCCTAGCGGGGGCCTACAATGAGCAGTTCTTC.

The chain has TRBV4-1 and TRBJ2-7, with no clear D. The CDR3 has 15 amino acids. Germline V gene sequence: CDR1 MGHRA, CDR2 YSYEKL. The CDR3 loop reads CASAPQRECPYEQYF. CDR3 coding DNA: TGCGCGAGCGCCCCTCAGCGTGAGTGCCCCTACGAGCAGTACTTC.

In its sample, this clonotype was seen a few times. The chain links TRBV3-1 to TRBJ2-7; D could derive from TRBD1 or TRBD2 (6 bases each). The germline V and J ends were trimmed by 0 bases and 7 bases, with 16 bases remaining between them. CDR1 LGHDT and CDR2 YNNKEL come from the germline V gene (reference sequence). This CDR3 has 15 residues. The CDR3 region has the DNA TGTGCCAGCAGCCAAGATGGGGGGCCCCGTGCGGAGCAGTACTTC. Its protein is CASSQDGGPRAEQYF.

The table lists this clonotype with a count of one. This may stem from a read error, because a much larger clone lies one nucleotide away. The V and J genes are TRBV10-1 and TRBJ2-3; 12 nucleotides agree with TRBD2. CDR1 and CDR2 (germline): WNHNN, SYGVQD (reference sequence). Germline trimming cut 4 bases from V and 6 bases from J; bases unmatched to any gene: 5. The CDR3 covers 15 residues. The CDR3 loop reads CASSARLAGEDTQYF. The CDR3 DNA reads TGCGCCAGCAGTGCAAGACTAGCGGGAGAGGATACGCAGTATTTT.

In the case of this clonotype: A much larger clone differs by one base, so this may be a read error. V is TRBV5-4 and J is TRBJ2-7, with 8 bases aligning to TRBD2. The J call may be in error: the DNA end matches TRBJ2-1 better. The CDR3 contains 14 residues. Germline CDR1 SGHNT, CDR2 YYREEE (reference sequence). The CDR3 region has the DNA TGTGCCAGCAGCTTGGTCGGGGGGGCCGGCGAGCAGTTCTTC. Translating it yields CASSLVGGAGEQFF.

This clonotype occurred once. J is TRBJ2-5 and V is TRBV2; D is undetermined. This CDR3 has 12 amino acids. Germline V gene data show CDR1 as SNHLY and CDR2 as FYNNEI. V lost 7 bases to trimming and J lost 5 bases, with 11 bases between them. The CDR3 bases are TGTGCCAGCACCACCCCAGGCGAGACCCAGTACTTC. This codes for CASTTPGETQYF. The variable domain in full, completed from reference TRBV2 and TRBJ2-5, reads EPEVTQTPSHQVTQMGQEVILRCVPISNHLYFYWYRQILGQKVEFLVSFYNNEISEKSEIFDDQFSVERPDGSNFTLKIRSTKLEDSAMYFCASTTPGETQYFGPGTRLLVL.

This clonotype was seen many times. The chain links TRBV11-2 to TRBJ2-3, with 9 bases identical to TRBD2. This CDR3 is 16 amino acids long. The V gene's germline CDR1 is SGHAT and CDR2 FQNNGV. Germline trimming cut 5 bases from V and 1 base from J; bases unmatched to any gene: 7. CDR3 in amino acids: CASSLVSGGGTDTQYF. The CDR3 bases are TGTGCCAGCAGCCTAGTTAGCGGGGGCGGCACAGATACGCAGTATTTT.

This clonotype was seen only a few times. This sequence joins TRBV5-6 and TRBJ1-2; tentatively, D is TRBD1 (5 bases). V lost 1 base and J lost 6, with 13 bases in between. There are 14 residues in the CDR3. Germline V gene lookup returns CDR1 SGHDT and CDR2 YYEEEE. The CDR3 reads CASSLPRDVNGYTF. CDR3 DNA sequence: TGTGCCAGCAGCTTGCCCAGGGACGTAAATGGCTACACCTTC.

This clonotype was recorded many times. The chain combines TRBV20-1 with TRBJ2-5; TRBD2 matches 12 bases. The CDR3 is 16 amino acids. Germline V gives CDR1 DFQATT, CDR2 SNEGSKA (reference sequence). Losses at the gene ends were 6 bases for V and 1 base for J; bases not matched to a gene: 9. CDR3 nucleotides: TGCAGTGCGGTCACGCAGACTAGCGGGAGCCAAGAGACCCAGTACTTC. It codes for CSAVTQTSGSQETQYF.

To note about this clonotype: The germline gene is not matched at one end of the junction; a read error may be the cause. The chain uses TRBV7-7 and TRBJ2-1; no firm D call. Looked up from germline, CDR1 is SSHAT and CDR2 is FNYEAQ (reference sequence). This CDR3 has 15 residues. CDR3 nucleotide sequence: TGTGCTAGCAGCTTAGTGGTAACCCGGATCAATGAGCAGTTCTTC. Its protein is CASSLVVTRINEQFF. Complete variable domain (other parts from reference TRBV7-7 and TRBJ2-1): GAGVSQSPRYKVTKRGQDVTLRCDPISSHATLYWYQQALGQGPEFLTYFNYEAQPDKSGLPSDRFSAERPEGSISTLTIQRTEQRDSAMYRCASSLVVTRINEQFFGPGTRLTVL.

This chain joins TRBV5-4 and TRBJ2-1; 13 bases map to TRBD2. Germline CDR1 and CDR2: SGHNT and YYREEE (reference sequence). The CDR3 has 13 amino acids. V lost 4 bases and J lost 9; bases outside the gene matches: 1. CDR3 sequence (DNA): TGTGCCAGCAGCCGACTAGCGGGAGGTGAGCAGTTCTTC. Protein product: CASSRLAGGEQFF. The full variable domain, its missing parts supplied by reference TRBV5-4 and TRBJ2-1, is ETGVTQSPTHLIKTRGQQVTLRCSSQSGHNTVSWYQQALGQGPQFIFQYYREEENGRGNFPPRFSGLQFPNYSSELNVNALELDDSALYLCASSRLAGGEQFFGPGTRLTVL.

This clonotype turned up a few times. The genes are TRBV5-4 and TRBJ2-2; no firm D call. The germline gives CDR1 SGHNT, CDR2 YYREEE (reference sequence). This CDR3 is 13 amino acids long. V was clipped by 7 bases and J by 6 bases, with 13 bases between them. CDR3 amino acids: CASGFPGPGELFF. In DNA form, the CDR3 reads TGTGCCAGCGGGTTCCCTGGTCCCGGGGAGCTGTTTTTT. The full variable domain, rest sourced from reference TRBV5-4 and TRBJ2-2, is ETGVTQSPTHLIKTRGQQVTLRCSSQSGHNTVSWYQQALGQGPQFIFQYYREEENGRGNFPPRFSGLQFPNYSSELNVNALELDDSALYLCASGFPGPGELFFGEGSRLTVL.